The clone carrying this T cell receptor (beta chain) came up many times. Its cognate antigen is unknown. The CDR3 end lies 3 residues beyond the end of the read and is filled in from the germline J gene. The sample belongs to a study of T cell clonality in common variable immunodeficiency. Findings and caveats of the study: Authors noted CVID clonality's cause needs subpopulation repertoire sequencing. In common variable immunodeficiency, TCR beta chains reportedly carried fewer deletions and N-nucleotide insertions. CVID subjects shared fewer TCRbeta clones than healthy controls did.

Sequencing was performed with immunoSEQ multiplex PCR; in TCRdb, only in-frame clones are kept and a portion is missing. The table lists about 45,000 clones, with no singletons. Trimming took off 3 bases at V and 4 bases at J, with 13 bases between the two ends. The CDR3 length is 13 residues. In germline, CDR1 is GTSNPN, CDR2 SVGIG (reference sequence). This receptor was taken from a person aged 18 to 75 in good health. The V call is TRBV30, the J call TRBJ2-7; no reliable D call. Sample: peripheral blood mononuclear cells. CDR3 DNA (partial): TGTGCCTGGAGATACTTGAGCGCTTACGAG. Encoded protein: CAWRYLSAYE. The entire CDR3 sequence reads CAWRYLSAYEQYF. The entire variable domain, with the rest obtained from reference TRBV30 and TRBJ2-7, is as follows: SQTIHQWPATLVQPVGSPLSLECTVEGTSNPNLYWYRQAAGRGLQLLFYSVGIGQISSEVPQNLSASRPQDRQFILSSKKLLLSDSGFYLCAWRYLSAYEQYFGPGTRLTVT.